This T cell receptor (beta chain) was retrieved from a study of cytotoxic CD8 clonotypes in ibrutinib-treated CLL. Between the trimmed V and J ends, which lost 2 bases and 3 bases, there was a span of 11 bases. The germline CDR1 and CDR2 sequences are SGHRS and YFSETQ. The CDR3 contains 15 residues. Sequenced by immunoSEQ multiplex PCR; TCRdb stores in-frame clones only, minus some. The profile covers roughly 180,000 clones, with about 80% appearing a single time and around 4.5% taken by the ten largest. The sequence was obtained from a human donor with chronic lymphocytic leukemia. This specimen was PBMCs, taken after 24 months of ibrutinib treatment. V is TRBV5-1 and J is TRBJ2-2, with D unresolved. CDR3: CASSFGPLDTGELFF. The DNA for the CDR3 is TGCGCCAGCAGCTTCGGGCCTCTCGACACCGGGGAGCTGTTTTTT.